This passage covers 2 T cell receptor beta chains from one sample sequenced in a study of blood T cell repertoires in COVID-19. TCRdb keeps only in-frame clones here, not all; method: immunoSEQ multiplex PCR. Found here are about 150,000 clones, 65% to 90% of them singletons; the top ten hold approximately 10%. The source material was peripheral blood. The receptors stem from a woman in her forties or fifties with acute or convalescent COVID-19.

The chain carries TRBV7-9 and TRBJ2-7; 7 bases agree with TRBD1. V was clipped by 1 base and J by 0 bases; unmatched bases: 0. Per the germline V gene, CDR1 is SEHNR and CDR2 is FQNEAQ (reference sequence). There are 14 residues in the CDR3. The CDR3 protein is CASSLGDSSYEQYF. The CDR3 bases are TGTGCCAGCAGCTTAGGGGACAGCTCCTACGAGCAGTACTTC.

The rearrangement uses TRBV10-3 and TRBJ1-1; weak D call: TRBD1 (6 bases). The V end was cut by 6 bases, the J end by 6 bases, with 17 bases between. This CDR3 spans 14 amino acids. Germline loops: CDR1 ENHRY, CDR2 SYGVKD. Here the CDR3 DNA reads TGTGCCATCAGAGACTTGGGGGGGCTCTCTGAAGCTTTCTTT. As protein: CAIRDLGGLSEAFF.